This paragraph reports one T cell receptor beta chain. The data originate from a study of early T cells in non-severe SARS-CoV-2 infection. TCRdb reanalysed the 5' RACE reads using MiXCR and keeps one entry per CDR3 protein. The table records 69,000 or so distinct CDR3 sequences, about 13% of them present only once. The CDR3 consists of 12 residues. Trimming cost V 6 bases and J 7 bases, with 12 bases left between them. Sequencing was done on a sample of whole blood. V is TRBV12-3 or TRBV12-4 and J is TRBJ1-2, with a tentative D call TRBD1 (6 bases). The sequence derives from an adult who was a healthcare worker with PCR-confirmed SARS-CoV-2 infection or an uninfected control (not recorded which). CDR3: CASSNQGSGYTF. The DNA of the CDR3 is TGTGCCAGCAGCAATCAGGGGTCTGGCTACACCTTC.